Described below is a single T cell receptor beta chain sequence and its context. No antigen is known for it. This CDR3 comprises 17 residues. The germline V gene has CDR1 SGHTA and CDR2 FQGNSA. For TCR beta, cDNA was produced by 5'RACE template switching with UMIs. TCRdb reprocessed the 5' RACE reads, keeping one entry per CDR3 protein, no DNA. The repertoire shows some 410,000 distinct CDR3 sequences; the top ten hold 7.3%. The sample originates from a study of T cells expressing NK-cell markers. In the study overall: Sorted CD3+CD56-NKG2C+, CD3+CD56+NKG2C+ and CD3+CD56+NKG2C- T cells supplied the TCR beta repertoires.

Study-level points and caveats: Uncertainty persisted over the HCMV specificity of expanded NKG2C+ T cell clones.

The chain links TRBV7-2 to TRBJ1-4. The sequenced sample consisted of blood T cells: a sorted CD56 or NKG2C T cell subset, CD4+ or CD8+ T cells, or bulk PBMC T cells (not recorded which). The source of this sequence is a woman aged 18-70 years in good health. CDR3 loop: CASSLALGGRTNEKLFF.